A single sample gave rise to the 14 T cell receptor beta chains below, sequenced in a study of cytomegalovirus exposure and HLA in healthy donors. PCR primers comprised 60 Vbeta and 13 Jbeta primers. Generated by immunoSEQ multiplex PCR, the TCRdb table keeps only in-frame clones and is missing some. The sample lists 160,000 or so clones, around 80% occurring once. Sequencing used PBMCs. The receptors derive from a woman aged 18-35 years in good health and CMV-seronegative.

The genes are TRBV5-4 and TRBJ1-2; D is unresolved. The CDR3 extends over 14 amino acids. Germline loops: CDR1 SGHNT, CDR2 YYREEE (reference sequence). V lost 3 bases to trimming and J lost 0 bases, with 9 bases between them. Written as DNA, the CDR3 is TGTGCCAGCAGCTCTCTTCTCGCTAACTATGGCTACACCTTC. Its protein is CASSSLLANYGYTF.

CDR3 amino acids: CASNPGPGNQPQHF. Here the CDR3 DNA reads TGTGCCAGCAACCCAGGGCCGGGCAATCAGCCCCAGCATTTT. The chain carries TRBV6-5 and TRBJ1-5; D perhaps matches TRBD1 (5 bases). CDR1 and CDR2 (germline): MNHEY, SVGAGI. The CDR3 runs 14 residues. The V gene lost 7 bases and the J gene lost 2 bases, with 12 bases spanning the gap.

The rearrangement joins TRBV4-2 to TRBJ1-1; 7 bases are shared with TRBD1. Losses at the gene ends were 2 bases for V and 4 bases for J; bases not matched to a gene: 7. The CDR3 has 15 residues. Germline assignment: CDR1 LGHNA and CDR2 YNFKEQ. CDR3 coding DNA: TGTGCCAGCAGCCAACCGACAGGGATCGGCACTGAAGCTTTCTTT. This encodes CASSQPTGIGTEAFF.

The rearrangement joins TRBV6-5 to TRBJ1-4, with unresolved D. Germline lookup yields CDR1 MNHEY and CDR2 SVGAGI. There are 12 residues in the CDR3. Trimming removed 8 bases from V and 8 bases from J, with 12 bases in between. The CDR3 coding sequence is TGTGCCAGCGCTAGCGGGAGCGAAAAACTGTTTTTT. This codes for CASASGSEKLFF.

This chain joins TRBV28 and TRBJ2-7, with 9 bases fitting TRBD1. Per germline, CDR1 MDHEN and CDR2 SYDVKM. The CDR3 loop spans 15 amino acids. Trimming at V came to 7 bases and at J to 2 bases, leaving 9 bases not matched to a gene. This CDR3 is CASISPRTGAYEQYF. The CDR3 DNA reads TGTGCCAGCATTTCCCCTAGGACAGGGGCCTACGAGCAGTACTTC.

V and J are TRBV18 and TRBJ2-1, with a possible D match to TRBD1 (5 bases). From germline, CDR1 is KGHSH and CDR2 LQKENI. The CDR3 runs to 14 residues. V dropped 0 bases and J dropped 7 bases, with 10 bases sitting between them. The CDR3, as DNA: TGTGCCAGCTCACCACCGATTTCAGGGAATGAGCAGTTCTTC. Translated, it gives CASSPPISGNEQFF.

This clone was detected only once. The chain is built from TRBV5-1 and TRBJ2-7; the D gene is possibly TRBD1 (6 bases). The CDR3 has 15 amino acids. The germline V and J ends were trimmed by 0 bases and 1 base, with 11 bases remaining between them. Germline CDR1 and CDR2: SGHRS and YFSETQ. For the CDR3, the DNA is TGCGCCAGCAGCTTGGTGACAGGCCCTTCCTACGAGCAGTACTTC. Translation gives CASSLVTGPSYEQYF.

This rearrangement joins TRBV25-1 to TRBJ1-1, with D possibly being TRBD1 (5 bases). With 8 bases removed from V and 1 base from J, the gap between germline ends came to 14 bases. The CDR3 is 14 amino acids. Germline lookup yields CDR1 MGHDK and CDR2 SYGVNS. Here the CDR3 DNA reads TGTGCCAGCCGTCCCCGGGGGGAGAACACTGAAGCTTTCTTT. Translation: CASRPRGENTEAFF.

This clone occurred a few times. This chain connects TRBV28 to TRBJ1-5; 8 bases fit TRBD1. Germline values: CDR1 MDHEN, CDR2 SYDVKM. J gave up 3 bases and V 8 bases, and 15 bases lay outside the gene matches. The CDR3 is 17 residues long. In DNA form, the CDR3 reads TGTGCCAGCCAACTTCGAGGACAGGGAGGTTCCAATCAGCCCCAGCATTTT. This codes for CASQLRGQGGSNQPQHF.

The CDR3 coding sequence is TGCGCCACCTCTAGCGGGGGCCTCACAGATACGCAGTATTTT. Translated, it gives CATSSGGLTDTQYF. The chain is built from TRBV5-1 and TRBJ2-3; 10 bases fit TRBD2. The CDR3 runs to 14 residues. Germline lookup yields CDR1 SGHRS and CDR2 YFSETQ. V lost 9 bases and J lost 2; bases outside the gene matches: 6.

This clone occurred a few times. The CDR3 DNA sequence: TGTGCCAGCAGCTTAGAAGGGGGCACTGAAGCTTTCTTT. It encodes CASSLEGGTEAFF. The chain employs TRBV11-2 and TRBJ1-1; TRBD1 is a possible D gene (6 bases). The CDR3 spans 13 residues. CDR1 SGHAT and CDR2 FQNNGV come from the germline V gene. Trimming shortened V by 0 bases and J by 4 bases, and 6 bases separated the two germline ends.

The chain recombines TRBV5-1 with TRBJ1-1, with D perhaps matching TRBD1 (5 bases). V was cut by 3 bases and J by 0 bases, with 12 bases left in between. Germline-derived CDR1 and CDR2 are SGHRS and YFSETQ. The CDR3 runs to 15 residues. DNA for the CDR3: TGCGCCAGCAGCTCCTTCGGGGGACTGAACACTGAAGCTTTCTTT. This encodes CASSSFGGLNTEAFF.

The chain is built from TRBV30 and TRBJ2-2; 8 positions match TRBD1. This CDR3 is built from 14 residues. V lost 1 base, J lost 5 bases, and 3 bases stayed unmatched. The germline V gene has CDR1 GTSNPN and CDR2 SVGIG (reference sequence). Here the CDR3 reads CAWSAGTGTGELFF. In DNA form, the CDR3 reads TGTGCCTGGAGTGCAGGGACAGGAACCGGGGAGCTGTTTTTT. The full variable domain, rest sourced from reference TRBV30 and TRBJ2-2, is SQTIHQWPATLVQPVGSPLSLECTVEGTSNPNLYWYRQAAGRGLQLLFYSVGIGQISSEVPQNLSASRPQDRQFILSSKKLLLSDSGFYLCAWSAGTGTGELFFGEGSRLTVL.

This CDR3 reads CASSQGLAGSTGDTQYF. DNA of the CDR3: TGTGCCAGCAGTCAAGGACTAGCGGGGTCAACGGGGGATACGCAGTATTTT. The chain couples TRBV6-1 to TRBJ2-3; 12 nucleotides line up with TRBD2. CDR3 length equals 17 residues. Germline V gives CDR1 MNHNS, CDR2 SASEGT. Trimming at V came to 5 bases and at J to 6 bases, leaving 12 bases not matched to a gene.